This passage covers 27 T cell receptor beta chains from one sample sequenced in a study of blood T cell repertoires in COVID-19. Data came from immunoSEQ multiplex PCR; TCRdb stores just in-frame clones and leaves some out. The repertoire consists of about 250,000 clones, with nearly 95% occurring once and the leading ten covering roughly 0.8%. The sample consisted of peripheral blood. These receptor sequences come from a man aged 25 to 45 with COVID-19, enrolled during active disease.

The chain has TRBV27 and TRBJ2-7; 13 bases are shared with TRBD2. V shed 5 bases and J 3 bases; nucleotides not matched to a gene: 13. The CDR3 consists of 18 residues. The germline V gene has CDR1 MNHEY and CDR2 SMNVEV (reference sequence). CDR3 in DNA: TGTGCCAGCAGTACTACCCGGACTAGCGGGGGCCCTAACTACGAGCAGTACTTC. It yields the protein CASSTTRTSGGPNYEQYF.

The chain carries TRBV19 and TRBJ2-7; tentative D call: TRBD1 (6 bases). CDR3 size: 14 residues. Germline loops: CDR1 LNHDA, CDR2 SQIVND (reference sequence). V was cut by 9 bases and J by 4 bases, with 19 bases left in between. The CDR3 loop is CARGTWRTSYEQYF. The CDR3 DNA is TGTGCCAGGGGGACATGGAGAACGAGTTACGAGCAGTACTTC.

This chain links TRBV27 with TRBJ2-3, with a tentative D call TRBD2 (5 bases). The germline V and J ends were trimmed by 0 bases and 1 base, with 8 bases remaining between them. The V gene's germline CDR1 is MNHEY and CDR2 SMNVEV (reference sequence). This CDR3 comprises 15 residues. In DNA form, the CDR3 reads TGTGCCAGCAGTTTATCTTATAGCGGCACAGATACGCAGTATTTT. Translating it yields CASSLSYSGTDTQYF.

The chain employs TRBV3-1 (or the pseudogene TRBV3-2) and TRBJ1-2; D uncertain. The CDR3 is made up of 14 amino acids. The V and J ends lost 4 bases and 8 bases respectively, with 17 bases between them. In germline, CDR1 is LGHDT, CDR2 YNNKEL (reference sequence). The CDR3 DNA follows: TGTGCCAGCAGCCCCCCAATTTCGACTGGAGGCTACACCTTC. The encoded protein is CASSPPISTGGYTF.

This clone appeared a single time. The rearrangement links TRBV6-5 to TRBJ1-1; D is possibly TRBD1 (6 bases). Germline V gene data show CDR1 as MNHEY and CDR2 as SVGAGI. Trimming cost V 6 bases and J 10 bases, with 12 bases left between them. The CDR3 is 11 amino acids. CDR3 in DNA: TGTGCCAGCAGCCGTCGGGGGGCAGCTTTCTTT. It encodes CASSRRGAAFF.

The CDR3 is CASSLIASIGRGLFGELFF. The DNA of the CDR3 is TGTGCCAGCAGTTTAATTGCTTCGATAGGGCGGGGACTCTTCGGGGAGCTGTTTTTT. This sequence joins TRBV27 and TRBJ2-2, with D perhaps TRBD2 (6 bases). CDR1 is MNHEY, CDR2 SMNVEV, per germline (reference sequence). The V end lost 2 bases, the J end lost 7 bases, and 26 bases lay between the germline ends. The CDR3 loop spans 19 amino acids.

The chain carries TRBV14 and TRBJ1-1; no firm D call. CDR1 is SGHDN, CDR2 FVKESK, per germline. The CDR3 is 16 residues long. V was clipped by 6 bases and J by 3 bases, with 20 bases between them. The CDR3 bases are TGTGCCAGCAGTCCAACCGGCGGCCTGAGGTACACTGAAGCTTTCTTT. This translates into CASSPTGGLRYTEAFF.

The CDR3 protein is CASSSGTYYSNQPQHF. The CDR3 nucleotides read TGTGCCAGCAGTTCCGGGACATACTATAGCAATCAGCCCCAGCATTTT. V is TRBV3-1 (or the pseudogene TRBV3-2) and J is TRBJ1-5; maybe TRBD1 (6 bases). Germline V gene lookup returns CDR1 LGHDT and CDR2 YNNKEL (reference sequence). The CDR3 runs 16 residues. The germline V and J ends were trimmed by 6 bases and 0 bases, with 15 bases remaining between them.

The chain has TRBV9 and TRBJ1-4; TRBD1 matches 9 bases. The length of the CDR3 is 15 residues. From germline, CDR1 is SGDLS and CDR2 YYNGEE. V gave up 2 bases and J gave up 6 bases; unmatched junction bases: 5. CDR3 DNA sequence: TGTGCCAGCAGCGTCCGGGACAGGGTTGATGAAAAACTGTTTTTT. Amino acids: CASSVRDRVDEKLFF.

The chain has TRBV2 and TRBJ1-1, with D possibly being TRBD1 (6 bases). Germline V gene data show CDR1 as SNHLY and CDR2 as FYNNEI. Trimming removed 5 bases at V and 1 base at J, with 11 bases between. The CDR3 covers 14 residues. The CDR3, as DNA: TGTGCCAGCAGTCTACAGGGCCGGAACACTGAAGCTTTCTTT. This sequence encodes CASSLQGRNTEAFF.

The chain employs TRBV6-5 and TRBJ1-2; the D is unclear. Germline V gives CDR1 MNHEY, CDR2 SVGAGI. This CDR3 comprises 13 residues. The V end was cut by 7 bases, the J end by 6 bases, with 15 bases between. Here the CDR3 reads CASNPHMRNGYTF. As DNA, the CDR3 is TGTGCCAGCAACCCTCATATGCGAAATGGCTACACCTTC.

The chain employs TRBV3-1 (or the pseudogene TRBV3-2) and TRBJ1-2, with 10 bases fitting TRBD1. The ends lost 0 bases at V and 7 bases at J; junction bases unmatched: 8. This CDR3 has 16 amino acids. Looked up from germline, CDR1 is LGHDT and CDR2 is YNNKEL (reference sequence). The CDR3 region is CASSQDARDRGSGYTF. CDR3 coding DNA: TGTGCCAGCAGCCAAGATGCCCGGGACAGGGGCTCTGGCTACACCTTC.

This clone was seen once. V is TRBV3-1 (or the pseudogene TRBV3-2) and J is TRBJ2-5; 15 bases line up with TRBD2. Germline assignment: CDR1 LGHDT and CDR2 YNNKEL (reference sequence). There are 18 residues in the CDR3. V lost 4 bases, J lost 4 bases, and 10 bases stayed unmatched. The CDR3 nucleotides read TGTGCCAGCAGCCCCGGACTAGCGGGGGGGCCTGTCCTAGAGACCCAGTACTTC. Its translation is CASSPGLAGGPVLETQYF.

V gene TRBV5-1 combines with J gene TRBJ1-1; maybe TRBD1 (6 bases). Trimming removed 1 base from V and 0 bases from J, with 10 bases in between. Germline V gives CDR1 SGHRS, CDR2 YFSETQ. This CDR3 has 15 residues. CDR3 residues: CASSLQRDMNTEAFF. CDR3 DNA: TGCGCCAGCAGCTTGCAACGGGACATGAACACTGAAGCTTTCTTT.

The chain recombines TRBV30 with TRBJ2-3; possible D gene TRBD2, 7 bases. Per the germline V gene, CDR1 is GTSNPN and CDR2 is SVGIG (reference sequence). V was cut by 0 bases and J by 3 bases, with 13 bases left in between. This CDR3 comprises 15 residues. CDR3 sequence: CAWSVLRGLTDTQYF. CDR3 in DNA: TGTGCCTGGAGTGTACTGCGGGGGCTGACAGATACGCAGTATTTT.

The chain has TRBV11-2 and TRBJ1-5, with D possibly being TRBD1 (6 bases). The CDR3 totals 14 residues. CDR1 is SGHAT, CDR2 FQNNGV, per germline. Trimming left V 5 bases short and J 7 bases short, with 15 bases between. The CDR3 coding sequence is TGTGCCAGCAGCCAGGACAGCCTCAGGCAGCCCCAGCATTTT. This codes for CASSQDSLRQPQHF.

The rearrangement joins TRBV6-6 to TRBJ2-7; 9 positions agree with TRBD1. The CDR3 covers 16 residues. Germline V gives CDR1 MNHNY, CDR2 SVGAGI (reference sequence). V dropped 4 bases and J dropped 2; count of bases not matched to a gene: 9. CDR3 loop: CASSLPTGTGTYEQYF. As DNA, the CDR3 is TGTGCCAGCAGTTTACCAACCGGGACAGGGACCTACGAGCAGTACTTC.

This clone was counted a few times. The gene calls are TRBV30 and TRBJ2-2, with D tentatively TRBD1 (6 bases). V lost 3 bases, J lost 4 bases, and 15 bases lay in between. The length of the CDR3 is 15 residues. The germline V gene has CDR1 GTSNPN and CDR2 SVGIG (reference sequence). CDR3 region: CAWRERQGPTGELFF. CDR3 coding DNA: TGTGCCTGGAGAGAGAGGCAGGGGCCCACCGGGGAGCTGTTTTTT.

This chain connects TRBV6-2 or TRBV6-3 to TRBJ1-2; the D gene is possibly TRBD1 (5 bases). The CDR3 extends over 11 amino acids. V was pared by 5 bases and J by 7 bases, with 8 bases between. Germline CDR1 and CDR2: MNHEY and SVGEGT. The CDR3 sequence is CASSSGGGYTF. The DNA of the CDR3 is TGTGCCAGCAGTAGCGGGGGTGGCTACACCTTC.

This sequence joins TRBV29-1 and TRBJ1-6; a weak D match, TRBD1 (6 bases). Trimming stripped 6 bases from V and 6 bases from J, with 12 bases between. The CDR3 has 13 residues. CDR1 SQVTM and CDR2 ANQGSEA come from the germline V gene. In DNA form, the CDR3 reads TGCAGCGTGAGGACAGAGGGTAATTCACCCCTCCACTTT. Translation: CSVRTEGNSPLHF.

The chain recombines TRBV5-1 with TRBJ1-6; D ambiguous. The CDR3 has 14 residues. The germline V gene has CDR1 SGHRS and CDR2 YFSETQ. Trimming stripped 0 bases from V and 7 bases from J, with 8 bases between. The CDR3: CASSLVSTNSPLHF. The DNA of the CDR3 is TGCGCCAGCAGCTTGGTATCGACAAATTCACCCCTCCACTTT.

The CDR3 loop is CASSLDASSYEQYF. As DNA, the CDR3 is TGCGCCAGCAGCTTGGACGCTAGCTCCTACGAGCAGTACTTC. V usage is TRBV5-1 and J usage is TRBJ2-7; D remains unclear. This CDR3 spans 14 amino acids. V lost 0 bases, J lost 0 bases, and 7 bases lay in between. Germline assignment: CDR1 SGHRS and CDR2 YFSETQ.

This clone was picked up one time. The chain has TRBV6-5 and TRBJ2-2; no clear D. CDR1 is MNHEY and CDR2 is SVGAGI in the germline V gene. The CDR3 runs 14 residues. Trimming shortened V by 3 bases and J by 4 bases, and 9 bases separated the two germline ends. CDR3 sequence: CASSYTRGTGELFF. The CDR3 DNA reads as TGTGCCAGCAGTTATACCAGAGGCACCGGGGAGCTGTTTTTT.

The CDR3 DNA reads as TGTGCCAGCAGCTTTGCACCGGGACAGGGGATTGACACTGAAGCTTTCTTT. Its protein product is CASSFAPGQGIDTEAFF. The chain couples TRBV7-9 to TRBJ1-1; TRBD1 matches 10 bases. CDR1 is SEHNR and CDR2 is FQNEAQ in the germline V gene (reference sequence). The V segment lost 3 bases and the J segment 3 bases; nucleotides outside the gene matches: 10. CDR3 length: 17 amino acids.

The V call is TRBV5-1, the J call TRBJ1-4; the D gene is possibly TRBD1 (5 bases). This CDR3 contains 14 residues. In germline, CDR1 is SGHRS, CDR2 YFSETQ. The V end was cut by 0 bases, the J end by 4 bases, with 7 bases between. The CDR3 DNA is TGCGCCAGCAGCTTGGGACAGCTTAATGAAAAACTGTTTTTT. It codes for CASSLGQLNEKLFF.

Only one count was recorded for this clone. The chain recombines TRBV16 with TRBJ1-2, with a weak D call TRBD1 (6 bases). This CDR3 has 14 residues. Germline assignment: CDR1 KGHSY and CDR2 FQNENV. V shed 1 base and J shed 4 bases, with 10 bases lying between them. CDR3 coding DNA: TGTGCCAGCAGCCAATGGGAACAGGGCTATGGCTACACCTTC. This translates into CASSQWEQGYGYTF.

The chain is built from TRBV6-1 and TRBJ1-2; D unresolved. Trimming stripped 3 bases from V and 4 bases from J, with 12 bases between. CDR1 is MNHNS and CDR2 is SASEGT in the germline V gene. The CDR3 runs 14 residues. CDR3 in amino acids: CASSDSGDLYGYTF. Written as DNA, the CDR3 is TGTGCCAGCAGTGACAGCGGTGACCTCTATGGCTACACCTTC.